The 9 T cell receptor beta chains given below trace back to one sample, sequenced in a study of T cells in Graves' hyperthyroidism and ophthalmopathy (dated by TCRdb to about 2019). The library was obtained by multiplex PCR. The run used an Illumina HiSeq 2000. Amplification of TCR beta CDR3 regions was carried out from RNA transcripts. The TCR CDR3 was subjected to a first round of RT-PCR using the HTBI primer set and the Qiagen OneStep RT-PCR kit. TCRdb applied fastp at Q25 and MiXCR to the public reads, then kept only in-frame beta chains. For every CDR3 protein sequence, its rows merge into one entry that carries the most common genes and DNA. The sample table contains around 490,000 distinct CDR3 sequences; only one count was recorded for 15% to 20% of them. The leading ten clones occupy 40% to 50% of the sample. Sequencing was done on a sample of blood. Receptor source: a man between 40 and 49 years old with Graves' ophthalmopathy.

CDR3 coding DNA: TGTGCCAGCAGCGCCGGGACTAGCGGAAACAATGAGCAGTTCTTC. Amino acid sequence: CASSAGTSGNNEQFF. The chain joins TRBV7-2 to TRBJ2-1, with TRBD2 identical over 11 bases. Germline-derived CDR1 and CDR2 are SGHTA and FQGNSA. The CDR3 runs to 15 residues. The junction had 5 bases not matched to a gene; V was cut back by 5 bases and J by 5 bases.

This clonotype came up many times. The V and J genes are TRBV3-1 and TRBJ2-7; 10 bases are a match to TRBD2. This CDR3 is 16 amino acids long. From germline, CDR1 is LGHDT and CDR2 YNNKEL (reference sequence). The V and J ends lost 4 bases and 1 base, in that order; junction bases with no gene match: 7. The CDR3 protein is CASSRGLAEGSYEQYF. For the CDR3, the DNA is TGTGCCAGCAGCCGCGGACTAGCGGAAGGGTCCTACGAGCAGTACTTC.

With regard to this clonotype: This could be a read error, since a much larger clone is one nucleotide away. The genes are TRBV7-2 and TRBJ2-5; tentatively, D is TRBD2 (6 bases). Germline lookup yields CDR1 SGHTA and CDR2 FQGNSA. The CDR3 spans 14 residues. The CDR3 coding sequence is TGTGCCAGCACCCTAGGGATCGGGGGAAAGACCCTGTACTTC. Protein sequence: CASTLGIGGKTLYF.

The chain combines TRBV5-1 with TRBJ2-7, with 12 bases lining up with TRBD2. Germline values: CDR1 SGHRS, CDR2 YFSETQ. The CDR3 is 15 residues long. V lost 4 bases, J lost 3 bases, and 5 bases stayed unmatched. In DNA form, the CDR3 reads TGCGCCAGCAGCCTGGGACTAGCGGGTTACTACGAGCAGTACTTC. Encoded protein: CASSLGLAGYYEQYF.

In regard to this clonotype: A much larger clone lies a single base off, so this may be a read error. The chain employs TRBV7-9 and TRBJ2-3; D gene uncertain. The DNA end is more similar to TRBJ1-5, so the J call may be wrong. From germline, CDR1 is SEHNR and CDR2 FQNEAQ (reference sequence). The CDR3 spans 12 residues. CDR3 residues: CASSLVEDTQHF. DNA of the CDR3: TGTGCCAGCAGCTTAGTTGAAGATACGCAGCATTTT.

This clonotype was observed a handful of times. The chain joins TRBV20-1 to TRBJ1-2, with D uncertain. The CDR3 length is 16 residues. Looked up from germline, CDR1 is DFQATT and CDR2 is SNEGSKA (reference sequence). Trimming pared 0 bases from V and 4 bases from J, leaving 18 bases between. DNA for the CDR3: TGCAGTGCTAGAGATGCCCGACGGCCTCTAGGCTATGGCTACACCTTC. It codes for CSARDARRPLGYGYTF.

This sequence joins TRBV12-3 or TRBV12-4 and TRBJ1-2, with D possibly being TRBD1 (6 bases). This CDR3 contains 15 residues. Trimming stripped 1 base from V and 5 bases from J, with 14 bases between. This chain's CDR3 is CASSLGRQGRYGYTF. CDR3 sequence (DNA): TGTGCCAGCAGTTTAGGCAGGCAGGGGCGATATGGCTACACCTTC.

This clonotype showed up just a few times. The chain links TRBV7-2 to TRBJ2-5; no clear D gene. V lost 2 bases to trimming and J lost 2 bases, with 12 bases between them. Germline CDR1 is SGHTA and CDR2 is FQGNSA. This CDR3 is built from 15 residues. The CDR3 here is CASSLINGAQETQYF. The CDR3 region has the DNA TGTGCCAGCAGCTTAATTAATGGAGCGCAAGAGACCCAGTACTTC. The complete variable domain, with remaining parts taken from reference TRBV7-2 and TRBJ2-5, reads GAGVSQSPSNKVTEKGKDVELRCDPISGHTALYWYRQSLGQGLEFLIYFQGNSAPDKSGLPSDRFSAERTGGSVSTLTIQRTQQEDSAVYLCASSLINGAQETQYFGPGTRLLVL.

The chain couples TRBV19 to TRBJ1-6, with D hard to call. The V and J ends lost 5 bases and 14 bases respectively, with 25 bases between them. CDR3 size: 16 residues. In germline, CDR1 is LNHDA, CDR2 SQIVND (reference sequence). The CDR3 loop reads CASSHPWRTGKEALHF. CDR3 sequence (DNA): TGTGCCAGTAGTCATCCCTGGAGGACTGGGAAGGAGGCCCTCCACTTT.